Listed below are T cell receptor beta chains from one sample, sequenced in a study of shared clonotypes between healthy human individuals. Generated by immunoSEQ multiplex PCR, the TCRdb table keeps only in-frame clones and is missing some. The data hold approximately 840,000 clones, with 90% to 97% observed a single time. Sequences were obtained from naive CD8+ T cells sorted from blood. Receptor source: a man aged 25 to 45 in good health. Both conserved end residues are part of each CDR3. The order of the fields is D gene, V gene, clone size, J gene, CDR3 DNA, CDR3 protein. A D gene is named only where the DNA matches it firmly. Clone size is shown for a subset of rows, as once, few, many or a class of expanded clone.

-	TRBV30	-	TRBJ2-7	TGTGCCTGGAGTCCATCGACCTACGAGCAGTACTTC	CAWSPSTYEQYF
-	TRBV19	-	TRBJ1-3	TGTGCCAGTAGTATTGGAGCATACTCTGGAAACACCATATATTTT	CASSIGAYSGNTIYF
-	TRBV5-1	once	TRBJ1-1	TGCGCCAGCAGCGGGGGAACAGGGATGGTCGGCAACACTGAAGCTTTCTTT	CASSGGTGMVGNTEAFF
-	TRBV6-5	-	TRBJ2-1	TGTGCCAGCAGTTACTCGAAAGTCAATGAGCAGTTCTTC	CASSYSKVNEQFF
TRBD1	TRBV10-3	-	TRBJ2-7	TGTGCCATACCCGGACAGGGGGCTTACGAGCAGTACTTC	CAIPGQGAYEQYF
-	TRBV28	-	TRBJ2-6	TGTGCCAGCAGCTTGTCGGTCTCTGGGGCCAACGTCCTGACTTTC	CASSLSVSGANVLTF
TRBD1	TRBV6-5	-	TRBJ2-1	TGTGCCAGCAGTTACTCCGGGACAGCTAATGAGCAGTTCTTC	CASSYSGTANEQFF
-	TRBV14	-	TRBJ2-2	TGTGCCAGCAGGGATAGCGGAACGAACACCGGGGAGCTGTTTTTT	CASRDSGTNTGELFF
-	TRBV7-8	-	TRBJ2-7	TGTGCCAGCAGCTTAGAAGGGCCCACCTACGAGCAGTACTTC	CASSLEGPTYEQYF
-	TRBV18	-	TRBJ2-1	TGTGCCAGCTCTCCATTCTACAATGAGCAGTTCTTC	CASSPFYNEQFF
TRBD2	TRBV10-2	-	TRBJ2-1	TGCGCCACCTGGACTAGCGGTTACAATGAGCAGTTCTTC	CATWTSGYNEQFF
TRBD2	TRBV27	-	TRBJ2-5	TGTGCCAGCCGCCCCTTAAGCGGGAGACGGGAGACCCAGTACTTC	CASRPLSGRRETQYF
-	TRBV6-6	-	TRBJ1-1	TGTGCCAGCAGTTACGGTCCTGATGTTGAAGCTTTCTTT	CASSYGPDVEAFF
-	TRBV27	-	TRBJ2-7	TGTGCCAGCAGTTTAACAGGAAACAGCGTATACGAGCAGTACTTC	CASSLTGNSVYEQYF
TRBD2	TRBV29-1	-	TRBJ2-1	TGCAGCGTTGATTCCAGCGGGAGGGCTCATGAGCAGTTCTTC	CSVDSSGRAHEQFF
-	TRBV27	-	TRBJ2-7	TGTGCCAGCAGTTTTGCGGACGGCTCCTACGAGCAGTACTTC	CASSFADGSYEQYF
-	TRBV13	-	TRBJ1-1	TGTGCCAGCAGCTTATTAGGGGTGGAAGCTTTCTTT	CASSLLGVEAFF
TRBD1	TRBV27	-	TRBJ1-2	TGTGCCAGCAGGCTGACAGGGTACGGCTATGGCTACACCTTC	CASRLTGYGYGYTF
-	TRBV30	-	TRBJ1-1	TGTGCCTGCGCACTGGAGGCGGCGAACACTGAAGCTTTCTTT	CACALEAANTEAFF
TRBD1	TRBV7-6	-	TRBJ2-5	TGTGCCAGCAGCTTCAACAGGGGAGAAGAGACCCAGTACTTC	CASSFNRGEETQYF
TRBD1	TRBV6-5	-	TRBJ2-1	TGTGCCAGCAGTTACTCAGGGGGCCTCTACAATGAGCAGTTCTTC	CASSYSGGLYNEQFF
TRBD2	TRBV27	-	TRBJ2-7	TGTGCCAGTTCTAGCGGGAGAGTCGACGAGCAGTACTTC	CASSSGRVDEQYF
TRBD1	TRBV7-9	-	TRBJ2-7	TGTGCCAGCAGCCTAGGGACAGGGATTTCCTACGAGCAGTACTTC	CASSLGTGISYEQYF
-	TRBV7-9	-	TRBJ2-1	TGTGCCAGCAGCTCTACGAACCACAATGAGCAGTTCTTC	CASSSTNHNEQFF
-	TRBV27	-	TRBJ2-4	TGTGCCACCGGCCTAGTCTGGGGGGCCAAAAACATTCAGTACTTC	CATGLVWGAKNIQYF
-	TRBV6-1	-	TRBJ2-5	TGTGCCAGCATAGATACAGGGTTACAAGAGACCCAGTACTTC	CASIDTGLQETQYF
-	TRBV15	-	TRBJ2-2	TGTGCCACCAGGGGATCGGGGCAGGGGACATGGCTGAACACCGGGGAGCTGTTTTTT	CATRGSGQGTWLNTGELFF
TRBD1	TRBV27	once	TRBJ2-7	TGTGCCAGCAGTCCCGGACAGGGATTGGGGGAGCAGTACTTC	CASSPGQGLGEQYF
-	TRBV10-2	few	TRBJ2-7	TGCGCCAGCGGGAAAAACGACCCCTACGAGCAGTACTTC	CASGKNDPYEQYF
-	TRBV21-1	-	TRBJ1-1	TGTGCCAGCAGCAAAGGAGGGACAGCAACTGAAGCTTTCTTT	CASSKGGTATEAFF
TRBD2	TRBV2	-	TRBJ2-7	TGTGCCAGCGAGGGGACTAGCTATCTCCCAGGATACGAGCAGTACTTC	CASEGTSYLPGYEQYF
TRBD1	TRBV5-6	-	TRBJ1-5	TGTGCCAGCAGTTCCGGACAGGGGGATCAGCCCCAGCATTTT	CASSSGQGDQPQHF
-	TRBV13	once	TRBJ2-1	TGTGCCAGCAGCTCATTCCAGGGGTCTGCCTACAATGAGCAGTTCTTC	CASSSFQGSAYNEQFF
TRBD2	TRBV5-4	once	TRBJ2-2	TGTGCCAGCAGCTCTTGGGGGGAGGGAAGTAGTCCCGGGGAGCTGTTTTTT	CASSSWGEGSSPGELFF
-	TRBV19	-	TRBJ1-1	TGTGCCAGTAGTACAACGGATAACACTGAAGCTTTCTTT	CASSTTDNTEAFF
-	TRBV7-8	-	TRBJ2-1	TGTGCCAGCAGCTTAGCCGCTAGCGCATACAATGAGCAGTTCTTC	CASSLAASAYNEQFF
-	TRBV10-3	-	TRBJ2-7	TGTGCCAGCATGGACGGGAGCTCCTACGAGCAGTACTTC	CASMDGSSYEQYF
-	TRBV6-6	-	TRBJ2-2	TGTGCCAGCAGTCCCGGACCTAACACCGGGGAGCTGTTTTTT	CASSPGPNTGELFF
-	TRBV18	-	TRBJ2-5	TGTGCCAGCTCATCGAGTCCCTTAAGGAAGGAAGAGACCCAGTACTTC	CASSSSPLRKEETQYF
TRBD2	TRBV7-8	-	TRBJ2-1	TGTGCCAGCAGCCCCCGACTAGCGGGAGAGCAGTTCTTC	CASSPRLAGEQFF
-	TRBV6-5	-	TRBJ1-1	TGTGCCAGCAGTTACTCCGGGGATGTTTCTAACGAAGCTTTCTTT	CASSYSGDVSNEAFF
TRBD1	TRBV29-1	few	TRBJ1-1	TGCAGCGTTGTAACAGGGGATGGTGTTGAAGCTTTCTTT	CSVVTGDGVEAFF
-	TRBV14	-	TRBJ2-3	TGTGCCAGCAGCCAAGAGCAGTTCTCAGATACGCAGTATTTT	CASSQEQFSDTQYF
-	TRBV7-9	-	TRBJ2-2	TGTGCCAGCAGCTCCCTCGCACAGGACACCGGGGAGCTGTTTTTT	CASSSLAQDTGELFF
-	TRBV27	-	TRBJ1-5	TGTGCCAGCAGACCCTGGGGGGGGCTGGTGTGGGATCAGCCCCAGCATTTT	CASRPWGGLVWDQPQHF
-	TRBV6-5	-	TRBJ1-5	TGTGCCAGCAGTTACCCGGGACAGCCCCAGCATTTT	CASSYPGQPQHF
TRBD2	TRBV29-1	-	TRBJ2-7	TGCAGCGTTGACGACACTAGCGACTCCTACGAGCAGTACTTC	CSVDDTSDSYEQYF
-	TRBV7-2	-	TRBJ2-7	TGTGCCAGCAGCTATTGGACGGCAGGGTTAAACGAGCAGTACTTC	CASSYWTAGLNEQYF
TRBD1	TRBV5-1	-	TRBJ2-7	TGCGCCAGCAGCTCCAAGGGACAGGGGTGGGGCGAGCAGTACTTC	CASSSKGQGWGEQYF
TRBD2	TRBV19	-	TRBJ2-7	TGTGCCAGTAGTATTACTAGCGGATCCTACGAGCAGTACTTC	CASSITSGSYEQYF
TRBD2	TRBV9	once	TRBJ2-7	TGTGCCAGCAGCGTAGAACAGCTAGCGGACGAGCAGTACTTC	CASSVEQLADEQYF
TRBD2	TRBV5-1	-	TRBJ2-5	TGCGCCAGCAGGGAGGCTAGCGGGAGTTTGGAGACCCAGTACTTC	CASREASGSLETQYF
-	TRBV7-8	-	TRBJ2-7	TGTGCCAGCAGCTTAGCGTGGGGTACCTACGAGCAGTACTTC	CASSLAWGTYEQYF
-	TRBV5-6	-	TRBJ2-7	TGTGCCAGCAGCTTGGGACAGTACGAGCAGTACTTC	CASSLGQYEQYF
-	TRBV27	-	TRBJ2-7	TGTGCCAGCCGTCCTGGGGGCAGTAATTACGAGCAGTACTTC	CASRPGGSNYEQYF
-	TRBV27	-	TRBJ2-3	TGTGCCAGCAGTCCCGGTTGGCGGGGCACAGATACGCAGTATTTT	CASSPGWRGTDTQYF